This TCR beta chain was recovered during a study of blood T cell repertoires in COVID-19. Background on the study: From T cells, B-cell-depleted T cells, or PBMCs came the material, which was cDNA or gDNA.

Per the study methods: Amplification from reference gene primers served as the basis for estimated nucleated cell counts. TCRdb's table, derived via immunoSEQ multiplex PCR, lists solely in-frame clones and lacks some. V, J and clone size derive from that table, while D and trimming were established from the DNA sequence. Among 200,000 to 300,000 clones, 87% were seen once, and the ten largest hold more than 1.3%. The CDR3 totals 13 residues. Trimming took 2 bases from V and 4 from J, leaving 8 bases between them. Germline assignment: CDR1 MNHEY and CDR2 SMNVEV (reference sequence). The origin of this receptor is a woman between 40 and 50 years old who had recovered from COVID-19. J is TRBJ1-2 and V is TRBV27; D is possibly TRBD1 (6 bases). Material for sequencing was peripheral blood. The CDR3 here is CASSLQGSYGYTF. The CDR3 nucleotides read TGTGCCAGCAGTTTACAGGGGAGCTATGGCTACACCTTC.